What follows are 25 T cell receptor beta chains derived from one specimen sequenced in a study of chemoradiotherapy in HPV16-positive cancers. Repertoires were generated with immunoSEQ multiplex PCR, while TCRdb's copy carries only in-frame clones and drops some. This sample has nearly 2,000 clones, with 84% found just once. The material was tumor tissue, obtained from a patient who underwent chemoradiotherapy. The receptors shown here come from a human donor with HPV-associated anogenital cancer.

V gene TRBV29-1 combines with J gene TRBJ1-2; TRBD1 matches 9 bases. This CDR3 has 12 amino acids. Germline V gene lookup returns CDR1 SQVTM and CDR2 ANQGSEA. V lost 6 bases, J lost 8 bases, and 7 bases stayed unmatched. The CDR3 DNA is TGCAGCGTGGGACAGGGACGGGGGGGCTACACCTTC. This encodes CSVGQGRGGYTF. The whole variable domain, remainder taken from reference TRBV29-1 and TRBJ1-2, is SAVISQKPSRDICQRGTSLTIQCQVDSQVTMMFWYRQQPGQSLTLIATANQGSEATYESGFVIDKFPISRPNLTFSTLTVSNMSPEDSSIYLCSVGQGRGGYTFGSGTRLTVV.

CDR3 coding DNA: TGTGCCAGCAGATCCGGGACTAGCGGGGCCAATGAGCAGTTCTTC. Translated: CASRSGTSGANEQFF. This chain links TRBV25-1 with TRBJ2-1, with 13 bases that match TRBD2. This CDR3 spans 15 amino acids. V dropped 6 bases and J dropped 6; count of bases not matched to a gene: 5. Germline CDR1 reads MGHDK; CDR2 reads SYGVNS.

The V call is TRBV4-2, the J call TRBJ2-7; D is perhaps TRBD1 or TRBD2 (5 bases each). CDR1 and CDR2 (germline): LGHNA, YNFKEQ. There are 15 residues in the CDR3. The V gene lost 4 bases and the J gene lost 3 bases, with 16 bases spanning the gap. CDR3 in DNA: TGTGCCAGCAGCCCTCCGGGACCCTACATCTACGAGCAGTACTTC. Translation gives CASSPPGPYIYEQYF.

The chain combines TRBV5-8 with TRBJ2-1; TRBD1 agrees at 8 bases. Germline loops: CDR1 SGHTS, CDR2 YDEGEE. J gave up 8 bases and V 3 bases, and 10 bases lay outside the gene matches. CDR3 length: 15 residues. In DNA, the CDR3 is TGTGCCAGCAGCTCGGACAGGGCACTGAGCGATGAGCAGTTCTTC. Protein sequence: CASSSDRALSDEQFF.

The J gene is TRBJ2-1, the V gene TRBV5-4; TRBD2 is a possible D gene (5 bases). Germline CDR1 and CDR2: SGHNT and YYREEE (reference sequence). The CDR3 has 15 residues. V lost 0 bases and J 2 bases, leaving 9 bases between the germline ends. In DNA form, the CDR3 reads TGTGCCAGCAGCTTGGATGCGACTACCTACAATGAGCAGTTCTTC. As protein: CASSLDATTYNEQFF. Filled out from reference TRBV5-4 and TRBJ2-1, the complete variable domain reads ETGVTQSPTHLIKTRGQQVTLRCSSQSGHNTVSWYQQALGQGPQFIFQYYREEENGRGNFPPRFSGLQFPNYSSELNVNALELDDSALYLCASSLDATTYNEQFFGPGTRLTVL.

This clone was detected only once. The V call is TRBV6-4, the J call TRBJ2-2; 8 nucleotides line up with TRBD2. The CDR3 is 14 amino acids. V trimming: 3 bases; J trimming: 3 bases; junction bases outside the gene matches: 0. CDR1 MRHNA and CDR2 SNTAGT come from the germline V gene. CDR3 in amino acids: CASSELADTGELFF. CDR3 coding DNA: TGTGCCAGCAGTGAACTAGCGGACACCGGGGAGCTGTTTTTT.

The V and J genes are TRBV29-1 and TRBJ2-1; TRBD2 matches at 9 bases. This CDR3 has 17 residues. From germline, CDR1 is SQVTM and CDR2 ANQGSEA. Germline trimming cut 4 bases from V and 8 bases from J; bases unmatched to any gene: 18. DNA of the CDR3: TGCAGCGTTGGGGGCCCCGGGGCGGGAGGGGGCCAATATGAGCAGTTCTTC. This translates into CSVGGPGAGGGQYEQFF.

The CDR3 spells CASSARTSNTGELFF. The DNA of the CDR3 is TGCGCCAGCAGCGCACGGACGTCGAACACCGGGGAGCTGTTTTTT. The genes are TRBV5-1 and TRBJ2-2, with D uncertain. The germline V gene has CDR1 SGHRS and CDR2 YFSETQ. V lost 4 bases and J 0 bases, leaving 10 bases between the germline ends. The CDR3 length is 15 residues.

This sequence joins TRBV2 and TRBJ2-5, with D unresolved. The germline gives CDR1 SNHLY, CDR2 FYNNEI. V lost 1 base to trimming and J lost 0 bases, with 12 bases between them. This CDR3 has 16 residues. The CDR3 loop is CASSEVPPLYQETQYF. In nucleotides, the CDR3 is TGTGCCAGCAGTGAAGTACCCCCCTTGTACCAAGAGACCCAGTACTTC.

This clone was seen a single time. The gene calls are TRBV19 and TRBJ2-1; D may be TRBD1 (6 bases). The CDR3 loop spans 13 amino acids. Trimming took 3 bases from V and 5 from J, leaving 8 bases between them. Germline V lookup: CDR1 LNHDA, CDR2 SQIVND (reference sequence). The CDR3, as DNA: TGTGCCAGTAGTATCGGACAGAACAATGAGCAGTTCTTC. Translating gives CASSIGQNNEQFF.

V usage is TRBV21-1 and J usage is TRBJ2-2; the table calls TRBD1, which could not be checked here. TRBV21-1 is designated a pseudogene. This CDR3 spans 14 amino acids. The CDR3 bases are TGTGCCAGCCAGGGACAGGAGCTCCCTGGGGAGCTGTTTTTT. This translates into CASQGQELPGELFF.

This clone has a handful of counts. The chain is built from TRBV29-1 and TRBJ2-1, with 12 bases identical to TRBD2. The V segment lost 3 bases and the J segment 9 bases; nucleotides outside the gene matches: 3. This CDR3 is built from 13 residues. Germline V gives CDR1 SQVTM, CDR2 ANQGSEA. CDR3 sequence reads: CSVETSGSPEQFF. The CDR3 coding sequence is TGCAGCGTTGAGACTAGCGGGAGTCCTGAGCAGTTCTTC.

This clone was counted a few times. J is TRBJ1-2 and V is TRBV6-5; no clear D. The germline gives CDR1 MNHEY, CDR2 SVGAGI. The ends were cut back, 6 bases at V and 4 bases at J, with 12 bases in the middle. CDR3 size: 13 residues. The CDR3 spells CASRHPEVYGYTF. The CDR3 DNA follows: TGTGCCAGCAGACACCCAGAGGTCTATGGCTACACCTTC.

As DNA, the CDR3 is TGTGCCAGCAGTTTAAACGGGGGGGCCCCCCTCTCCTACAATGAGCAGTTCTTC. It encodes CASSLNGGAPLSYNEQFF. J is TRBJ2-1 and V is TRBV27; TRBD2 matches 8 bases. The CDR3 has 18 amino acids. Germline values: CDR1 MNHEY, CDR2 SMNVEV (reference sequence). Trimming at V came to 2 bases and at J to 0 bases, leaving 9 bases not matched to a gene.

The chain has TRBV7-2 and TRBJ1-5, with D maybe TRBD1 (6 bases). Germline CDR1 reads SGHTA; CDR2 reads FQGNSA. The CDR3 has 15 residues. V gave up 5 bases and J gave up 3 bases, with 14 bases separating them. The DNA for the CDR3 is TGTGCCAGCAGCGCGTACAGGGCTCCCAATCAGCCCCAGCATTTT. It translates to CASSAYRAPNQPQHF.

This clone was seen only once. The rearrangement uses TRBV10-3 and TRBJ2-3, with TRBD1 as a possible D gene (6 bases). The CDR3 extends over 16 amino acids. From germline, CDR1 is ENHRY and CDR2 SYGVKD. V shed 3 bases and J shed 14 bases, with 27 bases lying between them. The CDR3 region is CAISDRDMRTPHKPYF. CDR3 coding DNA: TGTGCCATCAGTGACCGGGACATGAGAACCCCTCACAAGCCGTATTTT.

V and J are TRBV10-3 and TRBJ2-1; D not certain. The CDR3 is 13 amino acids. V lost 7 bases and J lost 4, with 11 bases in between. Germline lookup yields CDR1 ENHRY and CDR2 SYGVKD. CDR3 in DNA: TGTGCCATCACTTCAGACGGATACAATGAGCAGTTCTTC. Protein sequence: CAITSDGYNEQFF.

The V gene is TRBV6-1, the J gene TRBJ1-2; the D gene is possibly TRBD1 (5 bases). The CDR3 covers 14 residues. CDR1 is MNHNS, CDR2 SASEGT, per germline. V lost 5 bases and J lost 4, with 14 bases in between. The CDR3 here is CASSPRQTSYGYTF. The CDR3 DNA reads TGTGCCAGCAGTCCTCGACAGACTTCCTATGGCTACACCTTC.

The chain employs TRBV5-1 and TRBJ2-2; D may be TRBD2 (5 bases). The CDR3 covers 14 residues. Trimming pared 3 bases from V and 5 bases from J, leaving 11 bases between. Germline CDR1 SGHRS, CDR2 YFSETQ. The CDR3 spells CASSSARRTGELFF. The CDR3 nucleotides are TGCGCCAGCAGCTCGGCAAGGAGGACCGGGGAGCTGTTTTTT.

This chain joins TRBV11-2 and TRBJ1-3; 8 positions match TRBD1. From germline, CDR1 is SGHAT and CDR2 FQNNGV. This CDR3 comprises 14 residues. V shed 5 bases and J 2 bases; nucleotides not matched to a gene: 2. The CDR3 DNA reads TGTGCCAGCAGCCGGACAGGGACTGGAAACACCATATATTTT. As protein: CASSRTGTGNTIYF.

V gene TRBV14 combines with J gene TRBJ2-2; no clear D gene. The CDR3 length is 14 residues. Trimming shortened V by 4 bases and J by 5 bases, and 11 bases separated the two germline ends. Germline CDR1 reads SGHDN; CDR2 reads FVKESK. This CDR3 reads CASSLPEVTGELFF. The CDR3, as DNA: TGTGCCAGCAGCCTTCCCGAGGTTACCGGGGAGCTGTTTTTT.

This chain links TRBV2 with TRBJ2-7; D remains ambiguous. The CDR3 has 12 residues. V was shortened by 2 bases and J by 2 bases, with 4 bases between the two germline ends. Germline V gene lookup returns CDR1 SNHLY and CDR2 FYNNEI. This chain's CDR3 is CASSELPYEQYF. The CDR3 DNA is TGTGCCAGCAGTGAACTCCCCTACGAGCAGTACTTC.

In this sample, this clone turned up a few times. The chain carries TRBV7-9 and TRBJ1-1; a possible D gene is TRBD1 (6 bases). Looked up from germline, CDR1 is SEHNR and CDR2 is FQNEAQ (reference sequence). Trimming left V 5 bases short and J 5 bases short, with 15 bases between. There are 14 residues in the CDR3. The CDR3 DNA reads TGTGCCAGCAGCCTCACAGGGTGGTGGACTGAAGCTTTCTTT. As protein: CASSLTGWWTEAFF.

The V and J genes are TRBV29-1 and TRBJ2-1, with TRBD2 matching 8 bases. J gave up 4 bases and V 3 bases, and 11 bases lay outside the gene matches. Germline V lookup: CDR1 SQVTM, CDR2 ANQGSEA. The CDR3 extends over 16 amino acids. Here the CDR3 DNA reads TGCAGCGTTGATTTGGGCGGGAGCGGGGGTTACAATGAGCAGTTCTTC. It translates to CSVDLGGSGGYNEQFF.

The V and J genes are TRBV2 and TRBJ2-1; the D gene could be TRBD1 or TRBD2 (5 bases each). Germline CDR1 and CDR2: SNHLY and FYNNEI. Trimming stripped 0 bases from V and 5 bases from J, with 8 bases between. The CDR3 spans 14 residues. The CDR3 region is CASSEAGPNNEQFF. Here the CDR3 DNA reads TGTGCCAGCAGTGAAGCGGGACCTAACAATGAGCAGTTCTTC.